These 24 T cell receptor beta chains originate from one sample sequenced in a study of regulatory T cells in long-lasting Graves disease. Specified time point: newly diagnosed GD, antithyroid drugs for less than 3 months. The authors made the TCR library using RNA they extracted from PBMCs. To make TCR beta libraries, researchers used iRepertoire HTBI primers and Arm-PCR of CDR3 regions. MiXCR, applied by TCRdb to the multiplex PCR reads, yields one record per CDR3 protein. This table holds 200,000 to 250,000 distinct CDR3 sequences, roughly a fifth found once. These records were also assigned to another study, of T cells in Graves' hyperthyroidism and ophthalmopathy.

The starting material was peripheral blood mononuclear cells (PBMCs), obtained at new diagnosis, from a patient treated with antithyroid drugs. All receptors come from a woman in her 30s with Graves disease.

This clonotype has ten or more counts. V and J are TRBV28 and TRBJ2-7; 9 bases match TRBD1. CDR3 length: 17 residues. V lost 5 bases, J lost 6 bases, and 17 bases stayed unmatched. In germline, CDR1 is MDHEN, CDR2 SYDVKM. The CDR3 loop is CASSLAGTGSPSGEQYF. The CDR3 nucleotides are TGTGCCAGCAGTCTGGCCGGGACAGGGTCCCCCTCGGGCGAGCAGTACTTC.

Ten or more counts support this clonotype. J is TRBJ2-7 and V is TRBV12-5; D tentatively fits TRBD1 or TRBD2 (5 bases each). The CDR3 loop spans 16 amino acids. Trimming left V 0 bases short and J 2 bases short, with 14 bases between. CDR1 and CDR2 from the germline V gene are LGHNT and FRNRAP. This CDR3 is CASGLVLGRGTYEQYF. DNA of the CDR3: TGTGCTAGTGGTTTGGTTTTGGGACGGGGAACCTACGAGCAGTACTTC.

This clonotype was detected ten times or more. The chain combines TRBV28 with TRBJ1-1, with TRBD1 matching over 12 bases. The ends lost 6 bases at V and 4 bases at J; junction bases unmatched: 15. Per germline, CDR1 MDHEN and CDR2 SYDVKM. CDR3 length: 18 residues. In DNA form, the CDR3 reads TGTGCCAGCAGCTTCCTAGGGACAGGGGGCAAATATTCCACTGAAGCTTTCTTT. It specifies CASSFLGTGGKYSTEAFF.

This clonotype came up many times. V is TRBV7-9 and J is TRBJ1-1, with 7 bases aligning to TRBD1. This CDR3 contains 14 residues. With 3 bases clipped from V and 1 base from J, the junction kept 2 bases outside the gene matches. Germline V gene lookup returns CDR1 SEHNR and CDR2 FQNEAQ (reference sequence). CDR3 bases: TGTGCCAGCAGCTTTCCAGGGGGGAACACTGAAGCTTTCTTT. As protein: CASSFPGGNTEAFF. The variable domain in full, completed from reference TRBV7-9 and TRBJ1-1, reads DTGVSQNPRHKITKRGQNVTFRCDPISEHNRLYWYRQTLGQGPEFLTYFQNEAQLEKSRLLSDRFSAERPKGSFSTLEIQRTEQGDSAMYLCASSFPGGNTEAFFGQGTRLTVV.

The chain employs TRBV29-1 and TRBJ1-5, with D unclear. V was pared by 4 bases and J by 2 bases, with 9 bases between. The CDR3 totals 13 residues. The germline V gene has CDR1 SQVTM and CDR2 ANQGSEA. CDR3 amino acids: CSVVGPRNQPQHF. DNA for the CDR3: TGCAGCGTTGTGGGCCCGCGCAATCAGCCCCAGCATTTT.

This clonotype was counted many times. CDR3 coding DNA: TGTGCCAGCAGCTCACCACAGGGCCTTATCGGAAAACTGTTTTTT. Encoded protein: CASSSPQGLIGKLFF. V usage is TRBV7-9 and J usage is TRBJ1-4; D might be TRBD1 (6 bases). Deletions cut 4 bases from V and 10 bases from J, with 19 bases between. Germline V lookup: CDR1 SEHNR, CDR2 FQNEAQ (reference sequence). The CDR3 spans 15 residues.

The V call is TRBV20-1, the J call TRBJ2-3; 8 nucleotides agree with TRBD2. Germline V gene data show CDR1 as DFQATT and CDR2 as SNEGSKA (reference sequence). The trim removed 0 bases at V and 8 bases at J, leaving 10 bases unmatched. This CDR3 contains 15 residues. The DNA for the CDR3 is TGCAGTGCTAGAGATCCGGGGGCGGGGGGTGGTACGCAGTATTTT. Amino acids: CSARDPGAGGGTQYF.

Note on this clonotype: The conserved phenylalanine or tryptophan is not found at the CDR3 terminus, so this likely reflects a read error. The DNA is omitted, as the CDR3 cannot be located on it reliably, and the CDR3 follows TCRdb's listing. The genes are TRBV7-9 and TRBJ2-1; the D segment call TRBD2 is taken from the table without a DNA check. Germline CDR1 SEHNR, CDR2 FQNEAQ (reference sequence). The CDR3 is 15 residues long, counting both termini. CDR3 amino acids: CASSLELAAYNEHFV.

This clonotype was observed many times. The CDR3 region is CASMYYSSYEQYF. The CDR3 DNA reads TGTGCCAGTATGTATTACTCCTCCTACGAGCAGTACTTC. The chain uses TRBV7-9 and TRBJ2-7; D unresolved. Looked up from germline, CDR1 is SEHNR and CDR2 is FQNEAQ (reference sequence). V lost 9 bases and J 0 bases, leaving 12 bases between the germline ends. The CDR3 consists of 13 residues.

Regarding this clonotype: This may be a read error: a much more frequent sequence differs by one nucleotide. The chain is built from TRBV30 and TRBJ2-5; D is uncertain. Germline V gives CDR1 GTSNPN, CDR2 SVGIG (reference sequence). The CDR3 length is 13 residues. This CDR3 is CAWRWVSNATLYF. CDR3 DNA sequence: TGTGCCTGGCGCTGGGTCTCCAACGCGACCCTGTACTTC.

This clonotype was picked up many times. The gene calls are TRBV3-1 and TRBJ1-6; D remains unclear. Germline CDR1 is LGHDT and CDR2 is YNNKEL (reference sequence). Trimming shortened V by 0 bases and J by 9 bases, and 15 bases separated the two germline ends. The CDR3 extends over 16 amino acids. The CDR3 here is CASSQDPLRFPSPLHF. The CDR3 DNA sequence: TGTGCCAGCAGCCAAGACCCCCTCAGATTCCCTTCACCCCTCCACTTT.

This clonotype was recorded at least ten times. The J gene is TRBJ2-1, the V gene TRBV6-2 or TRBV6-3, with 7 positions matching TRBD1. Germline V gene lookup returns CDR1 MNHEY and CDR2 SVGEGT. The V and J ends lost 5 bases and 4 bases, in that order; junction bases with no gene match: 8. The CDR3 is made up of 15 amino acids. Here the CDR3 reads CASSLRDSEYNEQFF. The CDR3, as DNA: TGTGCCAGCAGTCTCCGGGACAGCGAATACAATGAGCAGTTCTTC.

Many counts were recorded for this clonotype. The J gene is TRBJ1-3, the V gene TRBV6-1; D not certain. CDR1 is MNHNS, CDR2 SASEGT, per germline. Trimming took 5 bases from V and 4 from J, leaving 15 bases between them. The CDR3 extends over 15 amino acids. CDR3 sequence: CASSPRPEGGNTIYF. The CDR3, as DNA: TGTGCCAGCAGTCCACGCCCCGAGGGAGGAAACACCATATATTTT.

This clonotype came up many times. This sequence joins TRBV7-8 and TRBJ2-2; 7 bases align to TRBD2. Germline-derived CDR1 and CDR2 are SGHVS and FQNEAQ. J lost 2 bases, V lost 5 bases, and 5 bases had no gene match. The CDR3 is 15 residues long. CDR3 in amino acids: CASSTLAGNTGELFF. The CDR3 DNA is TGTGCCAGCAGCACTTTAGCGGGCAACACCGGGGAGCTGTTTTTT.

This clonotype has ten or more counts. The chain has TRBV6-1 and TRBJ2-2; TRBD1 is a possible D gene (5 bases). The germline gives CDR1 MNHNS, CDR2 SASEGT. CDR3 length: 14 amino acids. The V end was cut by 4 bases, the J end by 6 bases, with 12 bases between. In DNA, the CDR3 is TGTGCCAGCAGTGGCCCACAGGTTTCCGGGGAGCTGTTTTTT. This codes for CASSGPQVSGELFF.

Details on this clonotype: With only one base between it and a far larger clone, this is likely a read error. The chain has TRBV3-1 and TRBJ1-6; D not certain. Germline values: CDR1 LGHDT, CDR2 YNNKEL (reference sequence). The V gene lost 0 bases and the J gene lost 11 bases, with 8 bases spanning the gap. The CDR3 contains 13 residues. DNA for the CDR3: TGTGCCAGCAGCCAAGACACGGGCGCACCCCTCCACTTT. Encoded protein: CASSQDTGAPLHF.

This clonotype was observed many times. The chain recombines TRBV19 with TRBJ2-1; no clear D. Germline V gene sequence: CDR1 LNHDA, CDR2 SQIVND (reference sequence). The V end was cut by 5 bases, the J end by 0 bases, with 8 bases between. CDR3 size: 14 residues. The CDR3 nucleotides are TGTGCCAGTAGTCGCGGATACTCCTACAATGAGCAGTTCTTC. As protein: CASSRGYSYNEQFF. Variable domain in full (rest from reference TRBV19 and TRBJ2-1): DGGITQSPKYLFRKEGQNVTLSCEQNLNHDAMYWYRQDPGQGLRLIYYSQIVNDFQKGDIAEGYSVSREKKESFPLTVTSAQKNPTAFYLCASSRGYSYNEQFFGPGTRLTVL.

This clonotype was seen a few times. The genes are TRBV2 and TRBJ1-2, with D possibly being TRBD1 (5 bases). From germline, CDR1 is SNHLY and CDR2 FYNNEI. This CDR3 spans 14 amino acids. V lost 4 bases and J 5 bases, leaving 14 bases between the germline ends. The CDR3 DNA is TGTGCCAGCAGTGTAGGGACGGCTAGTTATGGCTACACCTTC. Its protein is CASSVGTASYGYTF.

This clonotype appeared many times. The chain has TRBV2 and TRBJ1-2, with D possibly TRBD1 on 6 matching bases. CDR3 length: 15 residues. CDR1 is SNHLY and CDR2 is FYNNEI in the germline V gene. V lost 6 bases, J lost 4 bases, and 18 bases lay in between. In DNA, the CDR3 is TGTGCCAGCAGCGCTGGAAAGGGGGTGAGCTATGGCTACACCTTC. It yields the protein CASSAGKGVSYGYTF. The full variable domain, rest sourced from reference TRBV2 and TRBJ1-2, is EPEVTQTPSHQVTQMGQEVILRCVPISNHLYFYWYRQILGQKVEFLVSFYNNEISEKSEIFDDQFSVERPDGSNFTLKIRSTKLEDSAMYFCASSAGKGVSYGYTFGSGTRLTVV.

The DNA for the CDR3 is TGTGCCAGCGCCGAGCGGAGAAGCACAGATACGCAGTATTTT. It translates to CASAERRSTDTQYF. V gene TRBV18 combines with J gene TRBJ2-3; perhaps TRBD2 as D (5 bases). The germline V gene encodes CDR1 KGHSH and CDR2 LQKENI. The CDR3 totals 14 residues. Trimming removed 8 bases at V and 0 bases at J, with 12 bases between.

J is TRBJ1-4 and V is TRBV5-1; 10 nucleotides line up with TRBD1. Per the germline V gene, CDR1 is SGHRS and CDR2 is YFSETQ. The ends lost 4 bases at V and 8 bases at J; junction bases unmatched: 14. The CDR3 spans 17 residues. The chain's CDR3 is CASSTDKPGQGLEKLFF. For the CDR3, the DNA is TGCGCCAGCAGCACAGACAAACCGGGACAGGGGCTGGAAAAACTGTTTTTT.

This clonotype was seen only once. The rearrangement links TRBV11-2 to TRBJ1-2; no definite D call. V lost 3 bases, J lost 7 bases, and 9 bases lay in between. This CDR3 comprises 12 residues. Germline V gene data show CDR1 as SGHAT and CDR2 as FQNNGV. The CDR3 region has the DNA TGTGCCAGCAGCTTCGCCTTCGGTGGCTACACCTTC. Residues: CASSFAFGGYTF.

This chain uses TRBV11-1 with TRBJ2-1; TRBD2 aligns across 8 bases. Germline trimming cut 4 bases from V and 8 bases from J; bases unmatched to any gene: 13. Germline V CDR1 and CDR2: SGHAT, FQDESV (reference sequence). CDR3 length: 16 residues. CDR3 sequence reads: CASSYYTGGAADEQFF. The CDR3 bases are TGTGCCAGCAGCTATTATACGGGAGGGGCCGCGGATGAGCAGTTCTTC.

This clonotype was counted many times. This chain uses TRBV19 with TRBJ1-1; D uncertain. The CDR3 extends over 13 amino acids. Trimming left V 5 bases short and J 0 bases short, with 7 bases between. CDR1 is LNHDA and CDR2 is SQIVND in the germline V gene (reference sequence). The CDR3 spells CASSVLMNTEAFF. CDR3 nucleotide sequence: TGTGCCAGTAGTGTCCTCATGAACACTGAAGCTTTCTTT.